The clone carrying this T cell receptor beta chain was found a few times. The target antigen is unknown. This sample is drawn from a study of T-cell memory formation after mild COVID-19. For the study at large: TCR clusters were mostly donor specific.

Constant-segment primers served in 5'RACE that generated TCR alpha and TCR beta cDNA libraries bearing sample barcodes and UMIs. TCRdb recomputed calls from the 5' RACE reads with MiXCR, one row per CDR3 protein. Here the sample spans hundreds of thousands of distinct CDR3 sequences, roughly 22% being singletons. Study-wide results and limits: Balance between CD4 and CD8 was seen in clones contracting day 15 to 85, and a CD4+ lean was seen in later expanders. Contracting CD4+ clones sat mainly in CM and EM; CD8+ in EMRA.

Sequencing was carried out using PBMCs or a T cell subset sorted from them (not recorded which). The source is an adult woman who had mild COVID-19 (a few samples of this study predate the infection). Cell type and time point are not known.

The CDR3 DNA follows: TGTGCCAGCAGCTTATCAGGGACGGGTTATCAGCCCCAGCATTTT. Amino acids: CASSLSGTGYQPQHF. This rearrangement joins TRBV7-6 to TRBJ1-5, with D perhaps TRBD1 (5 bases). V was shortened by 2 bases and J by 5 bases, with 13 bases between the two germline ends. Germline-derived CDR1 and CDR2 are SGHVS and FNYEAQ. This CDR3 is 15 amino acids long.